This entry describes one T cell receptor (beta chain). The antigen remains undetermined. The sample comes from a study of Graves' ophthalmopathy and Graves' hyperthyroidism. Among the exclusions were patients with other autoimmune diseases, uncontrolled infections, pregnancy or lactation. Beta-chain TCR CDR3 regions were amplified from RNA transcripts. HTBI primers primed a first-round RT-PCR, and a second-round multiplex PCR followed. Each CDR3 protein gets one entry after TCRdb re-called the multiplex PCR reads with MiXCR. The table lists around 670,000 distinct CDR3 sequences, roughly 40% of them singletons, with about 40% in the top ten. CDR3 length: 14 amino acids. Trimming stripped 2 bases from V and 5 bases from J, with 11 bases between. Germline lookup yields CDR1 SGHAT and CDR2 FQDESV (reference sequence). Study-wide results and caveats: The model reached 70% to 71% sensitivity and under 75% specificity for predicting ophthalmopathy progression. Most clonotypes expanded in thyroid above 0.001 frequency were present in blood too.

The chain has TRBV11-1 and TRBJ2-3; possibly TRBD2 for D (7 bases). This TCR came from an adult man with Graves' ophthalmopathy. The sequenced sample consisted of peripheral blood. CDR3 in amino acids: CASSLRGAVDTQYF. CDR3 DNA: TGTGCCAGCAGCTTACGGGGGGCCGTAGATACGCAGTATTTT.